The 21 T cell receptor beta chains given below trace back to one sample, sequenced in a study of blood T cell repertoires in COVID-19. Sequencing was performed with immunoSEQ multiplex PCR; in TCRdb, only in-frame clones are kept and a portion is missing. The data hold nearly 110,000 clones, with 76% observed a single time. Source material: peripheral blood. Receptors were obtained from an elderly man with COVID-19, enrolled during active disease.

The chain is built from TRBV10-3 and TRBJ1-6; 7 bases are shared with TRBD1. From germline, CDR1 is ENHRY and CDR2 SYGVKD. Unmatched junction bases numbered 2, after V lost 5 bases and J lost 4 bases. The CDR3 extends over 14 amino acids. The CDR3 coding sequence is TGTGCCATCAGTAAGACAGGGTATAATTCACCCCTCCACTTT. It yields the protein CAISKTGYNSPLHF.

The chain links TRBV7-9 to TRBJ1-6; D gene uncertain. The CDR3 has 13 residues. The V gene's germline CDR1 is SEHNR and CDR2 FQNEAQ (reference sequence). Trimming left V 2 bases short and J 5 bases short, with 4 bases between. As DNA, the CDR3 is TGTGCCAGCAGCTTATCGGATAATTCACCCCTCCACTTT. It is translated as CASSLSDNSPLHF. The full variable domain, in which reference TRBV7-9 and TRBJ1-6 provide the parts outside the CDR3, is DTGVSQNPRHKITKRGQNVTFRCDPISEHNRLYWYRQTLGQGPEFLTYFQNEAQLEKSRLLSDRFSAERPKGSFSTLEIQRTEQGDSAMYLCASSLSDNSPLHFGNGTRLTVT.

As to this clone: This CDR3 is also generated by other DNA sequences in the sample. This chain joins TRBV19 and TRBJ2-7; 8 bases agree with TRBD1. CDR3 length: 13 amino acids. V dropped 2 bases and J dropped 4; count of bases not matched to a gene: 1. Germline CDR1 and CDR2: LNHDA and SQIVND (reference sequence). CDR3 residues: CASSITGGYEQYF. The CDR3 coding sequence is TGTGCCAGTAGTATAACAGGGGGGTACGAGCAGTACTTC. The full variable domain, its missing parts supplied by reference TRBV19 and TRBJ2-7, is DGGITQSPKYLFRKEGQNVTLSCEQNLNHDAMYWYRQDPGQGLRLIYYSQIVNDFQKGDIAEGYSVSREKKESFPLTVTSAQKNPTAFYLCASSITGGYEQYFGPGTRLTVT.

A few counts support this clone. V usage is TRBV28 and J usage is TRBJ1-1; unclear D gene. The germline gives CDR1 MDHEN, CDR2 SYDVKM. The CDR3 loop spans 11 amino acids. V was trimmed by 8 bases and J by 1 base, leaving 5 bases between them. The CDR3 loop reads CASAGNTEAFF. CDR3 sequence (DNA): TGTGCCAGCGCAGGGAACACTGAAGCTTTCTTT. The full variable domain, in which reference TRBV28 and TRBJ1-1 provide the parts outside the CDR3, is DVKVTQSSRYLVKRTGEKVFLECVQDMDHENMFWYRQDPGLGLRLIYFSYDVKMKEKGDIPEGYSVSREKKERFSLILESASTNQTSMYLCASAGNTEAFFGQGTRLTVV.

The chain couples TRBV23-1 to TRBJ1-2; TRBD1 matches 8 bases. TRBV23-1 carries the ORF label, with uncertain function. The CDR3 consists of 14 residues. V was pared by 4 bases and J by 7 bases, with 8 bases of the junction left unmatched. CDR3 protein: CASSPGQDQGGYTF. In DNA form, the CDR3 reads TGCGCCAGCAGTCCGGGACAGGACCAGGGTGGCTACACCTTC.

The chain links TRBV13 to TRBJ2-1; 10 bases map to TRBD2. With 0 bases clipped from V and 3 bases from J, the junction kept 2 bases outside the gene matches. The germline V gene has CDR1 PRHDT and CDR2 FYEKMQ (reference sequence). The CDR3 has 16 amino acids. The CDR3 nucleotides are TGTGCCAGCAGCTTAGGGAGCGGGGGGGTCTACAATGAGCAGTTCTTC. This gives the protein CASSLGSGGVYNEQFF. The entire variable domain, with the rest obtained from reference TRBV13 and TRBJ2-1, is as follows: AAGVIQSPRHLIKEKRETATLKCYPIPRHDTVYWYQQGPGQDPQFLISFYEKMQSDKGSIPDRFSAQQFSDYHSELNMSSLELGDSALYFCASSLGSGGVYNEQFFGPGTRLTVL.

This sequence joins TRBV29-1 and TRBJ1-1, with D possibly matching TRBD1 (5 bases). Germline-derived CDR1 and CDR2 are SQVTM and ANQGSEA. CDR3 length: 13 residues. V lost 6 bases to trimming and J lost 5 bases, with 16 bases between them. CDR3 coding DNA: TGCAGCGTCGGTCCAGGGTTGGATACTGAAGCTTTCTTT. It codes for CSVGPGLDTEAFF. The full variable domain, completed using reference TRBV29-1 and TRBJ1-1, is SAVISQKPSRDICQRGTSLTIQCQVDSQVTMMFWYRQQPGQSLTLIATANQGSEATYESGFVIDKFPISRPNLTFSTLTVSNMSPEDSSIYLCSVGPGLDTEAFFGQGTRLTVV.

The genes are TRBV12-3 or TRBV12-4 and TRBJ2-1; D not certain. This CDR3 comprises 12 residues. Trimming took 6 bases from V and 8 from J, leaving 11 bases between them. The DNA for the CDR3 is TGTGCCAGCAGCCAGGTTATCTATGAGCAGTTCTTC. It codes for CASSQVIYEQFF.

J is TRBJ2-3 and V is TRBV28; the match to TRBD2 covers 8 bases. The CDR3 has 16 residues. Germline-derived CDR1 and CDR2 are MDHEN and SYDVKM. V shed 1 base, J shed 2 bases, and the junction held 5 bases outside the gene matches. CDR3 sequence (DNA): TGTGCCAGCAGTTTATTTTCTAGCGGGCCCACAGATACGCAGTATTTT. Translating gives CASSLFSSGPTDTQYF.

J is TRBJ2-1 and V is TRBV11-3; 14 bases map to TRBD2. The CDR3 runs 16 residues. The germline gives CDR1 SGHNT, CDR2 YENEEA. The V segment lost 1 base and the J segment 5 bases; nucleotides outside the gene matches: 1. Here the CDR3 DNA reads TGTGCCAGCAGCTTAGGGACTAGCGGGGGGAACAATGAGCAGTTCTTC. Encoded protein: CASSLGTSGGNNEQFF.

This clone is a singleton in its sample. CDR3 DNA: TGCGCCAGCAGCCTTATACAGGGGTGGTGGAGTCGGTATCAGCCCCAGCATTTT. As protein: CASSLIQGWWSRYQPQHF. The chain uses TRBV5-1 and TRBJ1-5, with 7 positions matching TRBD1. The J segment lost 5 bases and the V segment lost 4 bases, leaving 18 bases of the junction unmatched. The germline V gene encodes CDR1 SGHRS and CDR2 YFSETQ. This CDR3 is built from 18 residues. Together with reference TRBV5-1 and TRBJ1-5, the CDR3 gives the full variable domain: KAGVTQTPRYLIKTRGQQVTLSCSPISGHRSVSWYQQTPGQGLQFLFEYFSETQRNKGNFPGRFSGRQFSNSRSEMNVSTLELGDSALYLCASSLIQGWWSRYQPQHFGDGTRLSIL.

This clone was seen more than once but under ten times. V usage is TRBV5-4 and J usage is TRBJ2-3; 12 positions match TRBD2. CDR3 length: 16 residues. In germline, CDR1 is SGHNT, CDR2 YYREEE (reference sequence). V lost 4 bases to trimming and J lost 3 bases; unmatched junction nucleotides: 6. CDR3 DNA sequence: TGTGCCAGCAGCCCGGGCGGACTAGCGGGAACAGATACGCAGTATTTT. This encodes CASSPGGLAGTDTQYF.

This clone was seen only once. V gene TRBV28 combines with J gene TRBJ1-1; 8 bases are a match to TRBD1. With V trimmed by 8 bases and J by 2 bases, 13 bases remained unmatched. The CDR3 consists of 16 residues. Germline V lookup: CDR1 MDHEN, CDR2 SYDVKM. CDR3 loop: CASFELQTGANTEAFF. In nucleotides, the CDR3 is TGTGCCAGCTTCGAGTTACAGACAGGGGCCAACACTGAAGCTTTCTTT.

The chain employs TRBV11-2 and TRBJ2-1; D is perhaps TRBD1 (6 bases). Trimming stripped 5 bases from V and 4 bases from J, with 12 bases between. Germline CDR1 reads SGHAT; CDR2 reads FQNNGV. The CDR3 has 14 amino acids. CDR3 loop: CASSRTGYYNEQFF. For the CDR3, the DNA is TGTGCCAGCAGCCGTACAGGGTATTACAATGAGCAGTTCTTC.

This clone was seen only once. The CDR3 coding sequence is TGTGCCAGCAGCTTAGGACAGGGGGCTAATCAGCCCCAGCATTTT. This encodes CASSLGQGANQPQHF. The chain uses TRBV7-6 and TRBJ1-5, with 10 bases aligning to TRBD1. The junction had 1 base not matched to a gene; V was cut back by 1 base and J by 4 bases. This CDR3 comprises 15 residues. Germline V gene lookup returns CDR1 SGHVS and CDR2 FNYEAQ.

V is TRBV28 and J is TRBJ2-7; 11 bases fit TRBD2. CDR1 and CDR2 from the germline V gene are MDHEN and SYDVKM. This CDR3 is 16 amino acids long. With V trimmed by 4 bases and J by 4 bases, 9 bases remained unmatched. The CDR3 sequence is CASSSPNSGRAYEQYF. In nucleotides, the CDR3 is TGTGCCAGCAGTTCCCCTAATAGCGGGAGGGCGTACGAGCAGTACTTC.

This clone was observed a handful of times. This chain uses TRBV7-6 with TRBJ1-4, with 8 bases identical to TRBD1. Trimming cost V 4 bases and J 8 bases; bases outside gene matches: 9. CDR3 length: 15 residues. The germline V gene has CDR1 SGHVS and CDR2 FNYEAQ. The chain's CDR3 is CASSSQGGVGEKLFF. The CDR3 region has the DNA TGTGCCAGCAGCTCACAGGGGGGCGTGGGGGAAAAACTGTTTTTT.

This clone was counted a few times. This CDR3 is CASSLGGAGPMETQYF. The CDR3 DNA sequence: TGCGCCAGCAGCTTGGGAGGGGCGGGGCCCATGGAGACCCAGTACTTC. The rearrangement links TRBV5-1 to TRBJ2-5, with a tentative D call TRBD2 (6 bases). The CDR3 runs to 16 residues. V was shortened by 0 bases and J by 5 bases, with 17 bases between the two germline ends. Germline CDR1 is SGHRS and CDR2 is YFSETQ. Complete variable domain (other parts from reference TRBV5-1 and TRBJ2-5): KAGVTQTPRYLIKTRGQQVTLSCSPISGHRSVSWYQQTPGQGLQFLFEYFSETQRNKGNFPGRFSGRQFSNSRSEMNVSTLELGDSALYLCASSLGGAGPMETQYFGPGTRLLVL.

This rearrangement joins TRBV28 to TRBJ1-6; TRBD1 matches 7 bases. V lost 6 bases, J lost 0 bases, and 5 bases stayed unmatched. Germline CDR1 is MDHEN and CDR2 is SYDVKM. The CDR3 sequence is 16 residues long. The DNA of the CDR3 is TGTGCCAGCAGACCGACAGGGAGCTCCTATAATTCACCCCTCCACTTT. Protein product: CASRPTGSSYNSPLHF.

The chain links TRBV5-4 to TRBJ1-6; 7 bases line up with TRBD1. The V gene's germline CDR1 is SGHNT and CDR2 YYREEE (reference sequence). CDR3 length equals 14 residues. Trimming cost V 3 bases and J 9 bases; bases outside gene matches: 6. The DNA of the CDR3 is TGTGCCAGCAGCTCCGGGACAGCACCTTCACCCCTCCACTTT. The encoded protein is CASSSGTAPSPLHF.

The chain couples TRBV24-1 to TRBJ2-3, with TRBD1 matching 7 bases. Germline V gene data show CDR1 as KGHDR and CDR2 as SFDVKD. V trimming: 4 bases; J trimming: 0 bases; junction bases outside the gene matches: 6. The CDR3 is made up of 16 amino acids. CDR3 residues: CATSDYTGESTDTQYF. CDR3 coding DNA: TGTGCCACCAGTGACTACACAGGGGAAAGCACAGATACGCAGTATTTT.